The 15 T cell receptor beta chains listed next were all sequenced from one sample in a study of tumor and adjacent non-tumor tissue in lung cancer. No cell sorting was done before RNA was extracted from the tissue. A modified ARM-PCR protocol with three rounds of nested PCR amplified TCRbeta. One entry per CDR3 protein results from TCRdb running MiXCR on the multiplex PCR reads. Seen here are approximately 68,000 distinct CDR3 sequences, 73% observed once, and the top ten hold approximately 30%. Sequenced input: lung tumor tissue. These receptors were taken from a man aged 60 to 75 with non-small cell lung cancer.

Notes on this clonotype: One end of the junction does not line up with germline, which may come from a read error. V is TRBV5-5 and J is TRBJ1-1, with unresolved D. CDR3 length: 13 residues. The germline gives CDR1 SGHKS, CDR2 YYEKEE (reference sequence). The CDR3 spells CASSPGPAYESFF. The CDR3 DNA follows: TGTGCCAGCAGCCCAGGACCCGCGTATGAATCTTTCTTC.

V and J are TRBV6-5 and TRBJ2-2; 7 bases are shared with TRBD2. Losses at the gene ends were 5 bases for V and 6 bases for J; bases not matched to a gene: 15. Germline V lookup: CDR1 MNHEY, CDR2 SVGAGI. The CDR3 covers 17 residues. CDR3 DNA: TGTGCCAGCAGTCCATCGGCGGGAGCGACGAATGCCGGGGAGCTGTTTTTT. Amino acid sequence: CASSPSAGATNAGELFF.

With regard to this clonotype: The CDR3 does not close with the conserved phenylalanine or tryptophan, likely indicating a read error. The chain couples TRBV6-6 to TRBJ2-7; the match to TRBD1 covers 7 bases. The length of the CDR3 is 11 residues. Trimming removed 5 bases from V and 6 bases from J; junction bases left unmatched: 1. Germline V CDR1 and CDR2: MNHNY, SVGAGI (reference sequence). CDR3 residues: CASSKGAEQYL. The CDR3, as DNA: TGTGCCAGCAGTAAGGGGGCCGAGCAGTACTTA.

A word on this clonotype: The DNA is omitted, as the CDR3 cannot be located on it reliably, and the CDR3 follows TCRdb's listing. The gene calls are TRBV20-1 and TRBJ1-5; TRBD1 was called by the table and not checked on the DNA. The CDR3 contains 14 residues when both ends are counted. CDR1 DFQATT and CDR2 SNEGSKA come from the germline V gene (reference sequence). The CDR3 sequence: CSVASGAPNQPHHF.

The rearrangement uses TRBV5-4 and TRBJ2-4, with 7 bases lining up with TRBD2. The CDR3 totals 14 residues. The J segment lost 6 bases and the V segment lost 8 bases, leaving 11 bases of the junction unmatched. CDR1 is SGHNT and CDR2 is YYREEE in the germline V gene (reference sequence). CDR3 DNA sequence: TGTGCCAGTAACCCGGGGCGGGAGTTAAACATTCAGTACTTC. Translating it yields CASNPGRELNIQYF.

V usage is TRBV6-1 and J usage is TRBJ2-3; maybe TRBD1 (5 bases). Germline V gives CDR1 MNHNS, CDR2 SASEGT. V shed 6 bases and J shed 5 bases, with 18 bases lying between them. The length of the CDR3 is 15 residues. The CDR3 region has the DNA TGTGCCAGCAGGATACAGGCAGGGTGCATAGATACGCAGTATTTT. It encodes CASRIQAGCIDTQYF.

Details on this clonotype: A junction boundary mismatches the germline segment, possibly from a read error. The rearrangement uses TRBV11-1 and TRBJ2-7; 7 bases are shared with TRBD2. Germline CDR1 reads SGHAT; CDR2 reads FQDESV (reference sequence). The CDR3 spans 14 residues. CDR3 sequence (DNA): TGTGTCAGCAGCTTAATGGGAGGGAAGTACGAGCAGTACTTC. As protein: CVSSLMGGKYEQYF.

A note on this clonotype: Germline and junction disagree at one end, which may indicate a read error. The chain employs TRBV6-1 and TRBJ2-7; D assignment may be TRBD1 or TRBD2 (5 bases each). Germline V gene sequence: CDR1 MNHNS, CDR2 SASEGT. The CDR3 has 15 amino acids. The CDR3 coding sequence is TGTGCCAGCAGTGAGTGGGGGATAGCAGGTTCCAAGCAATACTTC. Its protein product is CASSEWGIAGSKQYF.

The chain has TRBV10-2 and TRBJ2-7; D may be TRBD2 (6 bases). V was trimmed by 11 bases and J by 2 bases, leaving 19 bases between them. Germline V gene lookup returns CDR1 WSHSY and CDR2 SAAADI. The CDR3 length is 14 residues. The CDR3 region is CAGSGGGNPYEQYF. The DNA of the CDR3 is TGCGCCGGTAGTGGCGGAGGGAACCCCTACGAGCAGTACTTC.

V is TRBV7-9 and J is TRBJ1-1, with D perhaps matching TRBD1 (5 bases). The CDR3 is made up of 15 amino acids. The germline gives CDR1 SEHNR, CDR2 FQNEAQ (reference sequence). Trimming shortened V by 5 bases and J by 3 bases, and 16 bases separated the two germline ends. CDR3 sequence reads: CASSPRTFGDTEAFF. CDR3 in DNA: TGTGCCAGCAGCCCACGGACATTTGGCGACACTGAAGCTTTCTTT.

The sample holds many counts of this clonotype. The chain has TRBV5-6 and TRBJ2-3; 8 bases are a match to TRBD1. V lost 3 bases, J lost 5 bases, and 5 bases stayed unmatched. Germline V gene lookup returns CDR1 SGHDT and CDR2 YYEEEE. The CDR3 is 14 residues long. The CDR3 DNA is TGTGCCAGCAGCTGGGGACAGGCGGTAGATACGCAGTATTTT. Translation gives CASSWGQAVDTQYF.

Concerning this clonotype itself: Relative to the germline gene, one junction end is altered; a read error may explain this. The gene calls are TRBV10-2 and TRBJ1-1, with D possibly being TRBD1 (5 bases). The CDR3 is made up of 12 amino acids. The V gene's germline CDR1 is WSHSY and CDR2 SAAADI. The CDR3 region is CASRDVNTEAFF. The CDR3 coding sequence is TGTGCCAGCAGGGACGTGAACACTGAAGCTTTCTTT.

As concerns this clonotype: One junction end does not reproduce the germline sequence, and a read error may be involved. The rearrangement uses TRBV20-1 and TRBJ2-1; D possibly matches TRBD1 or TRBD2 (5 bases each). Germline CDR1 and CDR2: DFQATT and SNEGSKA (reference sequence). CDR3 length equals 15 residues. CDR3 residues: CCARGSKGRGDEQFF. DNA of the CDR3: TGCTGTGCTAGGGGATCTAAGGGGAGAGGCGATGAGCAGTTCTTC.

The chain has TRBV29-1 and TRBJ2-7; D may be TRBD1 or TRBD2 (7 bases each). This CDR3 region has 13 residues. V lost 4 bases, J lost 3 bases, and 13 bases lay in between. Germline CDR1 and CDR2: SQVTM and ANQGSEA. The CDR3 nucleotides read TGCAGCGTTGCCAGGGGGAGGGGCTACGAGCAGTACTTC. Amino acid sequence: CSVARGRGYEQYF.

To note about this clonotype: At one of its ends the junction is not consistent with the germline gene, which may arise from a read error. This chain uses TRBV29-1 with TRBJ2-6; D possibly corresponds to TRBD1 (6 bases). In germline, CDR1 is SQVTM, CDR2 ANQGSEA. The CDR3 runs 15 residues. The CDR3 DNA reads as TGCAGTGTTGAATTGGCAGGGGCTGGGGCCAACATCCTGACTTTC. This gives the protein CSVELAGAGANILTF.